This paragraph covers one T cell receptor beta chain sequence. V gave up 5 bases and J gave up 1 base, with 21 bases separating them. Germline V gene sequence: CDR1 MNHEY, CDR2 SMNVEV (reference sequence). The CDR3 has 18 residues. The method was immunoSEQ multiplex PCR; TCRdb's version includes in-frame clones alone and lacks a portion of them. The sample consists of about 56,000 clones, about 88% of them appearing once. This record comes from a study of T cell changes during pregnancy in multiple sclerosis. The sequence derives from a female donor with multiple sclerosis, enrolled in a pregnancy study. The specimen comprised CD4+ T cells from peripheral blood mononuclear cells, sampled in the third trimester of pregnancy. The chain links TRBV27 to TRBJ1-5, with no clear D. This CDR3 is CASSPSASTVRSNQPQHF. CDR3 DNA: TGTGCCAGCAGTCCATCAGCTTCTACCGTGAGGAGCAATCAGCCCCAGCATTTT.